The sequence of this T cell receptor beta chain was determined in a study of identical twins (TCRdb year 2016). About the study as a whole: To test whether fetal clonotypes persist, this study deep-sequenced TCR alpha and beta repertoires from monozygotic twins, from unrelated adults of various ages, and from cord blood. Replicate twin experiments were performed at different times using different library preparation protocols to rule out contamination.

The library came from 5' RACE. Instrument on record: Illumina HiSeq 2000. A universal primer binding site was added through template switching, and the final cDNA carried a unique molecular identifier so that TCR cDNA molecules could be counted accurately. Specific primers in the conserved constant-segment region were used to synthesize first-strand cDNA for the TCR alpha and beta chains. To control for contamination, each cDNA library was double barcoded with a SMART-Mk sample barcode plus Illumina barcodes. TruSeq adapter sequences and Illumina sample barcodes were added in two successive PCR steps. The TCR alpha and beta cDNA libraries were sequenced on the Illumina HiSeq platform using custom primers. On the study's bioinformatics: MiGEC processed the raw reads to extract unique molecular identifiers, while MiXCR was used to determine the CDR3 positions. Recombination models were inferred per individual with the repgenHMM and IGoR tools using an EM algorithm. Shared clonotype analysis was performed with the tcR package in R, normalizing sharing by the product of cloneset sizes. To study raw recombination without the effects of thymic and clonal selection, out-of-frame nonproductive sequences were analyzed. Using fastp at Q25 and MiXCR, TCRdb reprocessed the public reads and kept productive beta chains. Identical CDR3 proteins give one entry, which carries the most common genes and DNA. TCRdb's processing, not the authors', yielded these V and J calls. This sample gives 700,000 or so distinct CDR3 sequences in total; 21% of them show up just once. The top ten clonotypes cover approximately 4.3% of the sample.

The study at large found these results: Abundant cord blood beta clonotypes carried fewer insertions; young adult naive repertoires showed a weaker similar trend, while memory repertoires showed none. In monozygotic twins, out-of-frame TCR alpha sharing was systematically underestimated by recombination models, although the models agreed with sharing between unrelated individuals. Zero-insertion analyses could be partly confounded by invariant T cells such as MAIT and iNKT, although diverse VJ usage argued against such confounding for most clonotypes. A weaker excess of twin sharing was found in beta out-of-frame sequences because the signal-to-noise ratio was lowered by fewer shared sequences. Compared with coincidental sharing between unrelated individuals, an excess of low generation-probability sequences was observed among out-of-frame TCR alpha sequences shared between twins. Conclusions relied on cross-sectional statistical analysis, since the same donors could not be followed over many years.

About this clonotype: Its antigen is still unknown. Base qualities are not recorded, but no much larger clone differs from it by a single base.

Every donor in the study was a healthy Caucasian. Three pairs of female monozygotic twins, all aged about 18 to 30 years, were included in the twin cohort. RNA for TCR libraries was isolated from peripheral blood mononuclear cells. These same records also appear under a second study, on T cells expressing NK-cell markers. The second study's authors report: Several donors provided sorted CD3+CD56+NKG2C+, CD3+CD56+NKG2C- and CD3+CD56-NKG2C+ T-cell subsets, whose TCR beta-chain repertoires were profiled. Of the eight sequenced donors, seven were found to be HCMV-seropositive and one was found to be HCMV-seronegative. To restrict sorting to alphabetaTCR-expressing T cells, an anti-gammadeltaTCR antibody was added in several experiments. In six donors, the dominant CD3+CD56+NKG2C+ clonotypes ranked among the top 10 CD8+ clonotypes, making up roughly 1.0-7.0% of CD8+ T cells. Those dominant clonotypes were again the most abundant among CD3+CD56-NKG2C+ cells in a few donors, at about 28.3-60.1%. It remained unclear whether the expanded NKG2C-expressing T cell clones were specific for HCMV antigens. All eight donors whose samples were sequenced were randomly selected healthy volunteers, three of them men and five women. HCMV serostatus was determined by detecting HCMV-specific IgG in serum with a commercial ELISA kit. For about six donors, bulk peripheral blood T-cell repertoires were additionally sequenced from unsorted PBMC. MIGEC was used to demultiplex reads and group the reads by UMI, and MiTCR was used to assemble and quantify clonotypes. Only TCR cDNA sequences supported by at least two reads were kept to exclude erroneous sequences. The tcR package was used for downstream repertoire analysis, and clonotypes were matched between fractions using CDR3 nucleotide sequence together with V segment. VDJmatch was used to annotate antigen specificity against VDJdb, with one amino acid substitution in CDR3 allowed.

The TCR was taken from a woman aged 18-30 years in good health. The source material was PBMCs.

For the CDR3, the sequence is CASSPWTGGSNTEAFF. In nucleotides, the sequence is TGTGCCAGCAGCCCTTGGACAGGGGGCTCGAACACTGAAGCTTTCTTT. The sequence links TRBV16 to TRBJ1-1; 11 of the junction bases match TRBD1. CDR1 and CDR2 were assigned from the germline V gene as KGHSY and FQNENV. Trimming leaves V shorter by 4 bases and J shorter by 1 base, with the junction holding 5 bases beyond the gene matches. The CDR3 numbers 16 residues from cysteine through phenylalanine. Only the CDR3 DNA stays, 48 bases, in frame from base 1.